Here is one TCR beta chain with its context. The source of the sample is a study of cytomegalovirus exposure and HLA in healthy donors. Use of 60 Vbeta and 13 Jbeta primers characterized the PCR. Sequencing used immunoSEQ multiplex PCR; TCRdb keeps in-frame clones, though not all of them. The profile covers more than 150,000 clones, with 75% to 85% appearing a single time and 2% to 2.5% taken by the ten largest. CDR1 ENHRY and CDR2 SYGVKD come from the germline V gene. The CDR3 is 19 residues long. V was pared by 3 bases and J by 7 bases, with 20 bases of the junction left unmatched. The chain recombines TRBV10-3 with TRBJ2-7; 11 bases are shared with TRBD2. The sample was PBMCs. This sequence was found in a woman aged 30 to 39 in good health and CMV-seronegative. The CDR3 nucleotides are TGTGCCATCAGTGACCCCCCCCGTGGTAGCGGGGGGGTACTACGGGAGCAGTACTTC. Protein sequence: CAISDPPRGSGGVLREQYF.